This T cell receptor (beta chain) was captured by sequencing in a study of molecular identifiers for immune sequencing clone quantification. This clonotype came up a few times. The CDR3 is 18 amino acids. CDR1 MNHEY and CDR2 SVGEGT come from the germline V gene. V was pared by 4 bases and J by 7 bases, with 25 bases between. Naive CD8 library inputs spanned roughly 20,000 to 1,100,000 sorted cells and 10%, 30% or 50% RNA. One entry per CDR3 protein, called by TCRdb with MiXCR from the PCR reads. The sample has just under 650,000 distinct CDR3 sequences; around 20% are singletons. The TCR sequence derives from a human donor in good health. Some libraries in this study had Jurkat cell RNA spiked in. The source material was naive CD8+ T cells from blood, with Jurkat cell RNA spiked in. Stated subset: FACS-sorted CD8+CD4-CCR7+CD45RA+ naive T cells. This chain links TRBV6-2 or TRBV6-3 with TRBJ1-4, with D perhaps matching TRBD1 (6 bases). This chain's CDR3 is CASSSTLRDRKWGEKLFF. Written as DNA, the CDR3 is TGTGCCAGCAGTTCGACTCTCCGAGACAGGAAATGGGGTGAAAAACTGTTTTTT.